There are a few counts of the clone carrying this T cell receptor (beta chain). What it binds is not known. Investigators reverse transcribed all isolated RNA, so they sequenced expressed TCRB transcripts. Sequenced by immunoSEQ multiplex PCR; TCRdb stores in-frame clones only, minus some. The table has about 390,000 clones, roughly 9.8% seen once. The sample comes from a study of beta chain features in type 1 diabetes. The study, taken as a whole, reports: When VDJ junctions were examined, type 1 diabetes patients showed fewer insertions and more deletions. Relative to healthy donors, patients appeared to have naive, central memory and Treg TCRB repertoires that were more similar. Researchers report that Type 1 diabetes patients had moderately but significantly shorter TCRB CDR3s across all four CD4+ subsets. A potential influence of HLA type upon TCRB rearrangement remained unresolved herein.

CDR1 is GTSNPN, CDR2 SVGIG, per germline (reference sequence). Trimming took 5 bases from V and 0 from J, leaving 4 bases between them. The CDR3 totals 11 residues. The sample was central memory CD4+ T cells from blood. The TCR was taken from a man aged 25 to 40 with type 1 diabetes. The chain links TRBV30 to TRBJ1-1; no clear D. The CDR3 here is CAWGLNTEAFF. As DNA, the CDR3 is TGTGCCTGGGGTCTGAACACTGAAGCTTTCTTT.